The 5 T cell receptor beta chains below were found in one sample sequenced in a study of T cell repertoires in cytomegalovirus infection. Using its own MiXCR run on the reads, TCRdb lists one record per CDR3 protein. The sample carries fewer than 700,000 distinct CDR3 sequences, roughly a quarter recorded once. The sequenced sample consisted of CD8+ T cells from PBMCs. Receptor source: a human donor in good health (CMV status not recorded). Some clones in this sample may be carry-over from other donors' samples.

This clonotype was observed many times. The gene calls are TRBV7-2 and TRBJ1-6; D might be TRBD1 (6 bases). V was trimmed by 3 bases and J by 8 bases, leaving 14 bases between them. The CDR3 length is 15 residues. CDR1 SGHTA and CDR2 FQGNSA come from the germline V gene. CDR3 DNA: TGTGCCAGCAGCTTCTACGGGACAAGGGATTCACCCCTCCACTTT. Protein sequence: CASSFYGTRDSPLHF. Looking up the rest from reference TRBV7-2 and TRBJ1-6 gives the full variable domain: GAGVSQSPSNKVTEKGKDVELRCDPISGHTALYWYRQSLGQGLEFLIYFQGNSAPDKSGLPSDRFSAERTGGSVSTLTIQRTQQEDSAVYLCASSFYGTRDSPLHFGNGTRLTVT.

This clonotype occurred a few times. The V gene is TRBV29-1, the J gene TRBJ2-1; 8 nucleotides line up with TRBD2. This CDR3 region has 14 residues. Germline V gives CDR1 SQVTM, CDR2 ANQGSEA. The J segment lost 8 bases and the V segment lost 2 bases, leaving 8 bases of the junction unmatched. DNA for the CDR3: TGCAGCGTTGAACCGGGACTAGAAAAGGATGAGCAGTTCTTC. Translated: CSVEPGLEKDEQFF.

This clonotype was detected many times. This chain connects TRBV7-6 to TRBJ1-4, with 8 bases lining up with TRBD1. V was clipped by 6 bases and J by 0 bases; unmatched bases: 9. The germline gives CDR1 SGHVS, CDR2 FNYEAQ. There are 17 residues in the CDR3. CDR3 coding DNA: TGTGCCAGCAGTCATGAACAGGGGGATGCAACTAATGAAAAACTGTTTTTT. Residues: CASSHEQGDATNEKLFF.

This chain joins TRBV29-1 and TRBJ2-1; D may be TRBD2 (7 bases). The CDR3 consists of 13 residues. Germline V gene lookup returns CDR1 SQVTM and CDR2 ANQGSEA. Trimming left V 4 bases short and J 4 bases short, with 11 bases between. CDR3 sequence (DNA): TGCAGCGTTGGAGGGGGGGAATACAATGAGCAGTTCTTC. This gives the protein CSVGGGEYNEQFF.

At least ten counts were recorded for this clonotype. Written as DNA, the CDR3 is TGTGCCAGCAGCTCGATGAACACTGAAGCTTTCTTT. Amino acids: CASSSMNTEAFF. The chain uses TRBV7-6 and TRBJ1-1; no definite D call. V shed 4 bases and J shed 0 bases, with 3 bases lying between them. The CDR3 contains 12 residues. CDR1 SGHVS and CDR2 FNYEAQ come from the germline V gene.